What follows are 22 T cell receptor beta chains derived from one specimen sequenced in a study of siplizumab effects on memory and regulatory T cells. The table came from immunoSEQ multiplex PCR; TCRdb's copy has only in-frame clones and leaves some out. The sample holds 99,000 or so clones; 93% are singletons and the top ten take around 0.29%. Sequenced input: CD4+ T cells sorted from blood. These receptors originate from a human donor in good health.

V is TRBV7-3 and J is TRBJ2-1; weak D call: TRBD2 (5 bases). The CDR3 has 13 residues. Trimming cost V 2 bases and J 9 bases, with 11 bases left between them. Germline lookup yields CDR1 SGHTA and CDR2 FQGTGA. CDR3 DNA: TGTGCCAGCAGCTTATGGAGTGAGGGTGAGCAGTTCTTC. Its translation is CASSLWSEGEQFF.

This chain uses TRBV27 with TRBJ2-1; 7 bases are shared with TRBD1. Trimming took 6 bases from V and 1 from J; bases not matched to a gene: 6. The V gene's germline CDR1 is MNHEY and CDR2 SMNVEV (reference sequence). This CDR3 comprises 15 residues. The CDR3, as DNA: TGTGCCAGCAGCACTACAGGGGAATCCTACAATGAGCAGTTCTTC. Its translation: CASSTTGESYNEQFF.

This chain uses TRBV6-5 with TRBJ2-7; 9 nucleotides agree with TRBD1. Germline values: CDR1 MNHEY, CDR2 SVGAGI. This CDR3 has 14 amino acids. The trim removed 7 bases at V and 7 bases at J, leaving 11 bases unmatched. The CDR3 region is CASIEQGASGEQYF. The CDR3 region has the DNA TGTGCCAGCATTGAACAGGGGGCATCGGGAGAGCAGTACTTC.

The chain carries TRBV10-2 and TRBJ2-3, with 10 bases fitting TRBD2. The germline V gene encodes CDR1 WSHSY and CDR2 SAAADI. J lost 0 bases, V lost 10 bases, and 10 bases had no gene match. The CDR3 extends over 16 amino acids. The CDR3 bases are TGCGCCACCTGGGGACTAGCGTCGACTAGCACAGATACGCAGTATTTT. It codes for CATWGLASTSTDTQYF.

The rearrangement uses TRBV4-1 and TRBJ2-7; 10 bases map to TRBD2. Germline trimming cut 3 bases from V and 0 bases from J; bases unmatched to any gene: 5. This CDR3 has 16 residues. Germline V gene sequence: CDR1 MGHRA, CDR2 YSYEKL. The CDR3 DNA follows: TGCGCCAGCAGCCATTATAGCGGGGGGAGCTCCTACGAGCAGTACTTC. Its translation: CASSHYSGGSSYEQYF.

The chain recombines TRBV7-3 with TRBJ2-7; 8 positions match TRBD1. Trimming cost V 5 bases and J 3 bases; bases outside gene matches: 6. This CDR3 spans 14 amino acids. Germline CDR1 reads SGHTA; CDR2 reads FQGTGA. For the CDR3, the DNA is TGTGCCAGCAGCCTTACAGGGGGTGGCTACGAGCAGTACTTC. Its translation is CASSLTGGGYEQYF.

The chain is built from TRBV20-1 and TRBJ2-3; D uncertain. Germline V gene sequence: CDR1 DFQATT, CDR2 SNEGSKA (reference sequence). Trimming took 3 bases from V and 8 from J, leaving 6 bases between them. The CDR3 has 10 residues. The CDR3 nucleotides are TGCAGTGCTAGTAAGGGTACGCAGTATTTT. This sequence encodes CSASKGTQYF.

V gene TRBV18 combines with J gene TRBJ2-5, with 9 bases aligning to TRBD2. CDR1 is KGHSH, CDR2 LQKENI, per germline. The CDR3 sequence is 14 residues long. The ends lost 4 bases at V and 5 bases at J; junction bases unmatched: 5. CDR3: CASSRGTSWETQYF. In DNA form, the CDR3 reads TGTGCCAGCTCACGAGGGACTAGCTGGGAGACCCAGTACTTC.

Details on this clone: At one end, the junction sequence differs from germline, possibly due to a read error. The chain recombines TRBV7-7 with TRBJ2-5; 13 nucleotides align to TRBD2. Germline CDR1 reads SSHAT; CDR2 reads FNYEAQ (reference sequence). There are 18 residues in the CDR3. CDR3 sequence reads: CASSPRLAGGQSLETQYF. In DNA form, the CDR3 reads TGTGCTAGCAGCCCACGACTAGCGGGGGGCCAGTCTTTAGAGACCCAGTACTTC.

V gene TRBV2 combines with J gene TRBJ1-1; 9 bases map to TRBD1. This CDR3 has 15 residues. V lost 6 bases and J lost 3; bases outside the gene matches: 8. Germline lookup yields CDR1 SNHLY and CDR2 FYNNEI. The CDR3: CASRYWDREYTEAFF. The CDR3 DNA sequence: TGTGCCAGCAGGTATTGGGACAGGGAGTACACTGAAGCTTTCTTT.

This chain connects TRBV30 to TRBJ2-3; D gene unclear. The length of the CDR3 is 13 residues. Germline loops: CDR1 GTSNPN, CDR2 SVGIG (reference sequence). V was pared by 2 bases and J by 7 bases, with 13 bases between. CDR3 amino acids: CAWSLGVRYTQYF. Written as DNA, the CDR3 is TGTGCCTGGAGTCTTGGGGTCCGGTATACGCAGTATTTT.

This clone was detected only once. The chain carries TRBV5-4 and TRBJ2-3; no clear D gene. Per germline, CDR1 SGHNT and CDR2 YYREEE (reference sequence). V was shortened by 4 bases and J by 4 bases, with 7 bases between the two germline ends. CDR3 length equals 12 residues. DNA for the CDR3: TGTGCCAGCAGCCTTCAACCAGATACGCAGTATTTT. This encodes CASSLQPDTQYF. The full variable domain, rest sourced from reference TRBV5-4 and TRBJ2-3, is ETGVTQSPTHLIKTRGQQVTLRCSSQSGHNTVSWYQQALGQGPQFIFQYYREEENGRGNFPPRFSGLQFPNYSSELNVNALELDDSALYLCASSLQPDTQYFGPGTRLTVL.

This chain uses TRBV29-1 with TRBJ2-5; the D is unclear. Between the trimmed V and J ends, which lost 6 bases and 5 bases, there was a span of 10 bases. The germline V gene encodes CDR1 SQVTM and CDR2 ANQGSEA. The CDR3 has 11 residues. This CDR3 is CSVVQGETQYF. The CDR3 region has the DNA TGCAGCGTCGTACAAGGGGAGACCCAGTACTTC.

The chain combines TRBV23-1 with TRBJ1-2; D gene ambiguous. TRBV23-1 is annotated as an ORF whose role is uncertain. Trimming removed 2 bases from V and 8 bases from J, with 9 bases in between. The CDR3 runs 12 residues. CDR3 loop: CASSQPVWGYTF. DNA for the CDR3: TGCGCCAGCAGTCAACCAGTCTGGGGCTACACCTTC.

This sequence joins TRBV10-3 and TRBJ2-3; 7 bases align to TRBD1. Germline V lookup: CDR1 ENHRY, CDR2 SYGVKD. V shed 2 bases and J 1 base; nucleotides not matched to a gene: 0. CDR3 size: 14 residues. CDR3: CAISETGGTDTQYF. The CDR3 DNA reads as TGTGCCATCAGTGAGACAGGGGGCACAGATACGCAGTATTTT.

This chain uses TRBV15 with TRBJ1-5, with D hard to call. The germline V gene encodes CDR1 LNHNV and CDR2 YYDKDF (reference sequence). The CDR3 is 15 amino acids. V lost 0 bases to trimming and J lost 5 bases, with 11 bases between them. This CDR3 is CATSRDLQKYQPQHF. CDR3 coding DNA: TGTGCCACCAGCAGAGATCTCCAGAAATATCAGCCCCAGCATTTT.

The table lists this clone with a count of one. The CDR3 here is CASSETFGYSSQPQHF. CDR3 sequence (DNA): TGTGCCAGCAGTGAAACCTTCGGGTATAGTAGTCAGCCCCAGCATTTT. The gene calls are TRBV6-1 and TRBJ1-5, with no clear D. Germline lookup yields CDR1 MNHNS and CDR2 SASEGT. The CDR3 consists of 16 residues. The V end lost 2 bases, the J end lost 6 bases, and 17 bases lay between the germline ends.

The chain has TRBV6-5 and TRBJ1-5, with TRBD1 as a possible D gene (6 bases). Trimming took off 3 bases at V and 4 bases at J, with 13 bases between the two ends. Germline V gene data show CDR1 as MNHEY and CDR2 as SVGAGI. This CDR3 has 15 residues. The CDR3, as DNA: TGTGCCAGCAGTTATAGTACAGGGAGGAATCAGCCCCAGCATTTT. This sequence encodes CASSYSTGRNQPQHF.

This rearrangement joins TRBV5-4 to TRBJ2-1; 10 bases map to TRBD2. Trimming at V came to 2 bases and at J to 6 bases, leaving 11 bases not matched to a gene. The germline CDR1 and CDR2 sequences are SGHNT and YYREEE (reference sequence). The CDR3 has 17 residues. The CDR3 protein is CASSFLLAGLGANEQFF. CDR3 DNA sequence: TGTGCCAGCAGCTTTTTACTAGCGGGACTAGGGGCCAATGAGCAGTTCTTC.

The chain uses TRBV25-1 and TRBJ2-3; no clear D. Germline V CDR1 and CDR2: MGHDK, SYGVNS. The V end lost 2 bases, the J end lost 0 bases, and 9 bases lay between the germline ends. CDR3 length: 15 amino acids. CDR3: CASSETRISTDTQYF. In DNA, the CDR3 is TGTGCCAGCAGTGAAACGCGGATTAGCACAGATACGCAGTATTTT.

The J gene is TRBJ2-7, the V gene TRBV6-8, with D perhaps matching TRBD1 (6 bases). The germline CDR1 and CDR2 sequences are MNHGY and SAAAGT. V was pared by 2 bases and J by 3 bases, with 14 bases between. The CDR3 contains 15 residues. The CDR3 bases are TGTGCCAGCAGTTACCCCCGAGGCAGGGGCTACGAGCAGTACTTC. Translating gives CASSYPRGRGYEQYF.

V and J are TRBV9 and TRBJ2-7; a weak D match, TRBD2 (6 bases). The V and J ends lost 0 bases and 6 bases respectively, with 16 bases between them. The CDR3 consists of 15 residues. Per the germline V gene, CDR1 is SGDLS and CDR2 is YYNGEE. CDR3 in amino acids: CASSVDGTPIGEQYF. Written as DNA, the CDR3 is TGTGCCAGCAGCGTAGACGGGACTCCCATCGGCGAGCAGTACTTC.